This T cell receptor (beta chain) was sequenced during a study of T cell responses to AZD1222 COVID-19 vaccine. Overall study findings and caveats: Spike-wide vaccine-associated CD4 TCRs dominated at 160-218 and 743-854.

TCRdb's table, derived via immunoSEQ multiplex PCR, lists solely in-frame clones and lacks some. The listing contains 150,000 or so clones. Trimming removed 5 bases from V and 0 bases from J, with 11 bases in between. This CDR3 is built from 14 residues. From germline, CDR1 is GTSNPN and CDR2 SVGIG (reference sequence). About this clone itself: What it binds is not known.

The material sequenced was peripheral blood. The V and J genes are TRBV30 and TRBJ1-5; TRBD1 might be the D (5 bases). This sequence originates from an adult in good health. CDR3 in amino acids: CAWAGGDSNQPQHF. CDR3 in DNA: TGTGCCTGGGCTGGGGGAGATAGCAATCAGCCCCAGCATTTT.